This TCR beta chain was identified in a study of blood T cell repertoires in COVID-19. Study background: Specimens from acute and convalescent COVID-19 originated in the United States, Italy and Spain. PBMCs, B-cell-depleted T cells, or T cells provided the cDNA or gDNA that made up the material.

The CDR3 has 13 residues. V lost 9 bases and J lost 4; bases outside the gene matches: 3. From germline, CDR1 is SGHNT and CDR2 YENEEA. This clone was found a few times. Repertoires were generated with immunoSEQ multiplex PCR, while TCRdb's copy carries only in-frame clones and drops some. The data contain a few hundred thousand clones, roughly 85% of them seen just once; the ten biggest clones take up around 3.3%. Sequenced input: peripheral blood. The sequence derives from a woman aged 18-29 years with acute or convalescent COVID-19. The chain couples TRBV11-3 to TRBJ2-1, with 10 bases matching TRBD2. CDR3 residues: CASGAGGYNEQFF. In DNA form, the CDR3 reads TGTGCCAGTGGAGCGGGAGGGTACAATGAGCAGTTCTTC.